In this sample, the clone carrying this T cell receptor (beta chain) turned up many times. Antigen specificity is unknown. Germline V gives CDR1 SGHKS, CDR2 YYEKEE (reference sequence). V lost 4 bases and J lost 4; bases outside the gene matches: 7. This CDR3 is built from 15 residues. This sample's time point: pre-sensitization, week 0. The treatment was: therapeutic diphenylcyclopropenone sensitization with weekly scalp DPC. This entry comes from a study of human T cells and chemical hapten exposure. Study details: Small discrepancies in pooled library volume mainly accounted for the varying TCR yields per sample. Overall study findings and caveats: No alteration of TCRs above 1 in 1000 frequency was seen with DPC sensitization. Relative to control repertoires, expanded TCRs gave rise to significantly more large CDR3 similarity clusters.

TCRdb itself ran the RACE reads through MiXCR, one entry per CDR3 protein. This sample yields approximately 60,000 distinct CDR3 sequences, of which roughly 10% are seen a single time; around 4.1% belongs to the top ten. The sequence was obtained from a woman in her thirties or forties with alopecia areata. Some clones in this sample may be carry-over from other donors' samples. The specimen comprised whole blood, sampled in connection with sensitization to the hapten diphenylcyclopropenone (DPC). V usage is TRBV5-5 and J usage is TRBJ1-5; 8 bases are shared with TRBD1. The CDR3: CASSLDRGKNQPQHF. CDR3 coding DNA: TGTGCCAGCAGCCTAGACAGGGGTAAGAATCAGCCCCAGCATTTT. The variable domain in full, with the rest retrieved from reference TRBV5-5 and TRBJ1-5, is DAGVTQSPTHLIKTRGQQVTLRCSPISGHKSVSWYQQVLGQGPQFIFQYYEKEERGRGNFPDRFSARQFPNYSSELNVNALLLGDSALYLCASSLDRGKNQPQHFGDGTRLSIL.